This TCR beta chain was identified during a study of blood T cell repertoires in COVID-19. Across the whole study: Italy, Spain and the United States were the sources of the convalescent and acute COVID-19 samples. In each case, the material was cDNA or gDNA derived from T cells, B-cell-depleted T cells, or PBMCs.

Per the original data handling: Reference gene primer amplification gave nucleated cell count estimates. Repertoires were generated with immunoSEQ multiplex PCR, while TCRdb's copy carries only in-frame clones and drops some. The DNA was the basis for D and trimming; V, J and clone size are from that table. The profile shows 250,000 or so clones, 80% to 85% of them singletons. Source material: peripheral blood. The TCR was taken from a woman aged 40 to 50 who had recovered from COVID-19.

CDR3 protein: CASSFRDRPNTGELFF. CDR3 coding DNA: TGTGCCAGCAGCTTCCGGGACAGGCCGAACACCGGGGAGCTGTTTTTT. The V call is TRBV9, the J call TRBJ2-2; 8 nucleotides match TRBD1. Trimming cost V 4 bases and J 0 bases; bases outside gene matches: 5. The CDR3 consists of 16 residues. Germline V lookup: CDR1 SGDLS, CDR2 YYNGEE. Supplemented by reference TRBV9 and TRBJ2-2, the full variable domain reads DSGVTQTPKHLITATGQRVTLRCSPRSGDLSVYWYQQSLDQGLQFLIQYYNGEERAKGNILERFSAQQFPDLHSELNLSSLELGDSALYFCASSFRDRPNTGELFFGEGSRLTVL.